The 2 T cell receptor beta chains presented below share a single source sample, sequenced in a study of blood T cells in healthy people across ages. A J-beta primer mix and a sample-barcoded 5' primer were used in a second PCR of about 6 to 12 cycles. Each CDR3 protein gets one entry after TCRdb re-called the 5' RACE reads with MiXCR. The sample has hundreds of thousands of distinct CDR3 sequences; around 25% are singletons. These same records also appear under a second study, on T cells of mothers and their children.

The sample consisted of blood. The receptors come from a boy aged 5-17 years in good health.

The chain links TRBV29-1 to TRBJ2-3, with D maybe TRBD2 (6 bases). The CDR3 contains 13 residues. The V gene's germline CDR1 is SQVTM and CDR2 ANQGSEA. V was pared by 3 bases and J by 3 bases, with 10 bases between. This chain's CDR3 is CSVEGGRTDTQYF. In DNA, the CDR3 is TGCAGCGTTGAGGGGGGACGGACAGATACGCAGTATTTT.

This clonotype was seen more than once but under ten times. This chain uses TRBV6-4 with TRBJ2-5; 9 positions agree with TRBD1. The CDR3 extends over 17 amino acids. V shed 0 bases, J shed 5 bases, and the junction held 10 bases outside the gene matches. The germline V gene has CDR1 MRHNA and CDR2 SNTAGT. This chain's CDR3 is CASSDSITGQGLETQYF. For the CDR3, the DNA is TGTGCCAGCAGTGACTCGATAACAGGACAGGGGCTTGAGACCCAGTACTTC.